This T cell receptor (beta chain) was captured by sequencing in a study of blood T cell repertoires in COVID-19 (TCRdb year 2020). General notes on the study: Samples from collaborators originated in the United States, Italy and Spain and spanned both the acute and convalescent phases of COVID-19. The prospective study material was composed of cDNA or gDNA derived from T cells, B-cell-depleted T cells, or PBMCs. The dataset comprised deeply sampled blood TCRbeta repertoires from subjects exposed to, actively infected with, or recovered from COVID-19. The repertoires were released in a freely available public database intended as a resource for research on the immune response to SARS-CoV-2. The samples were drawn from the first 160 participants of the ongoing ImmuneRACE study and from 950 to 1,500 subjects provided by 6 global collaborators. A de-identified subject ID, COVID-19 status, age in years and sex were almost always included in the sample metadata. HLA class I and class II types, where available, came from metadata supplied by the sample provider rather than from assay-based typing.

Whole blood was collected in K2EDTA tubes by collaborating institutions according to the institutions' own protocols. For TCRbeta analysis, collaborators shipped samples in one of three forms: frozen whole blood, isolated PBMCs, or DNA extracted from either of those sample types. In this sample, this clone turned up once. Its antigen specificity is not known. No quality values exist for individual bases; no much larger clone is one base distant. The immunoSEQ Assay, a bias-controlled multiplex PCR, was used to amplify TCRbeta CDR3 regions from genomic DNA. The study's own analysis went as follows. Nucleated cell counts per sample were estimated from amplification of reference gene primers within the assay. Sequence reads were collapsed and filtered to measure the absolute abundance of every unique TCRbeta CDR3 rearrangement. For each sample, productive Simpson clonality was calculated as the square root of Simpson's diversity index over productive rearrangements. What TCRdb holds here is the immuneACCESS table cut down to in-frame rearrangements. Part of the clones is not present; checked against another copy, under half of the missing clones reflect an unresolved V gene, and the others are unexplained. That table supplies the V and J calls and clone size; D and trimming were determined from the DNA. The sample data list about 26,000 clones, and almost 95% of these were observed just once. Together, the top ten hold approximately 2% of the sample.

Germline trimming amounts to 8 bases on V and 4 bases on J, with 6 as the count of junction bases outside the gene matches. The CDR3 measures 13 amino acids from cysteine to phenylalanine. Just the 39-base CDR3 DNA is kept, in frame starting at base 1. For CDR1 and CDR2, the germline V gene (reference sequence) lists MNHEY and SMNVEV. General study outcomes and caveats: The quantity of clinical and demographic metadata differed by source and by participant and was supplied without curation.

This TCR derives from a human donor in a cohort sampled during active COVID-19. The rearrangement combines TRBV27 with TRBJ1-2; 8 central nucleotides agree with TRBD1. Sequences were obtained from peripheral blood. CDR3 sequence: CASGFTGGYGYTF. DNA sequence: TGTGCCAGCGGATTCACAGGGGGCTATGGCTACACCTTC.